This TCR beta chain is drawn from a study of beta chain features in type 1 diabetes. Study-level information: The examined sorted cells totaled 85 million to 120 million across samples.

This clone has just a few counts. Its antigen is unidentified. The V and J ends lost 6 bases and 5 bases respectively, with 7 bases between them. This CDR3 region has 11 residues. Germline V CDR1 and CDR2: MDHEN, SYDVKM. Reverse transcription of all isolated RNA meant that expressed TCRB transcripts were sequenced. Measured with immunoSEQ multiplex PCR; TCRdb has only the in-frame clones, and not every one. The table records hundreds of thousands of clones, 11% of them present only once. Study-level findings and limits: Any role of HLA type in TCRB rearrangement remained unresolved here. The study notes PCR might favor shorter templates equally in patients and controls. For type 1 diabetes patients, VDJ junctions showed fewer insertions and more deletions.

V and J are TRBV28 and TRBJ1-1, with D unresolved. The sequencing sample was made of naive CD4+ T cells from blood. This receptor was identified in a young woman in good health. The CDR3 DNA reads TGTGCCAGCAGATCCGGTACTGAAGCTTTCTTT. Amino acids: CASRSGTEAFF.